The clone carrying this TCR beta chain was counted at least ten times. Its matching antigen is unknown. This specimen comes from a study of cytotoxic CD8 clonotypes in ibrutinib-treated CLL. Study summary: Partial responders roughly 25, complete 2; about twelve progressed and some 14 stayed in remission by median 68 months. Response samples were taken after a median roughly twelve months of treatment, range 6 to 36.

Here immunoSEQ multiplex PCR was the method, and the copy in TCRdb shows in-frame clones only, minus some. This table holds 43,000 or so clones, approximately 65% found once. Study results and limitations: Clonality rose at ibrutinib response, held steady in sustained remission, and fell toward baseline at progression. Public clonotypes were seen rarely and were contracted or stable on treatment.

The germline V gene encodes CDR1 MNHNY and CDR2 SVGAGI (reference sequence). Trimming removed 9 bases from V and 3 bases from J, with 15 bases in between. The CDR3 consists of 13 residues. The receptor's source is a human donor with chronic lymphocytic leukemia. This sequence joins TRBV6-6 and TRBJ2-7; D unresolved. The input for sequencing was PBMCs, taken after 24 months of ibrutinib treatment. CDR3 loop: CASSRTEGYEQYF. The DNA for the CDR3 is TGTGCCAGTTCAAGGACGGAAGGCTACGAGCAGTACTTC.